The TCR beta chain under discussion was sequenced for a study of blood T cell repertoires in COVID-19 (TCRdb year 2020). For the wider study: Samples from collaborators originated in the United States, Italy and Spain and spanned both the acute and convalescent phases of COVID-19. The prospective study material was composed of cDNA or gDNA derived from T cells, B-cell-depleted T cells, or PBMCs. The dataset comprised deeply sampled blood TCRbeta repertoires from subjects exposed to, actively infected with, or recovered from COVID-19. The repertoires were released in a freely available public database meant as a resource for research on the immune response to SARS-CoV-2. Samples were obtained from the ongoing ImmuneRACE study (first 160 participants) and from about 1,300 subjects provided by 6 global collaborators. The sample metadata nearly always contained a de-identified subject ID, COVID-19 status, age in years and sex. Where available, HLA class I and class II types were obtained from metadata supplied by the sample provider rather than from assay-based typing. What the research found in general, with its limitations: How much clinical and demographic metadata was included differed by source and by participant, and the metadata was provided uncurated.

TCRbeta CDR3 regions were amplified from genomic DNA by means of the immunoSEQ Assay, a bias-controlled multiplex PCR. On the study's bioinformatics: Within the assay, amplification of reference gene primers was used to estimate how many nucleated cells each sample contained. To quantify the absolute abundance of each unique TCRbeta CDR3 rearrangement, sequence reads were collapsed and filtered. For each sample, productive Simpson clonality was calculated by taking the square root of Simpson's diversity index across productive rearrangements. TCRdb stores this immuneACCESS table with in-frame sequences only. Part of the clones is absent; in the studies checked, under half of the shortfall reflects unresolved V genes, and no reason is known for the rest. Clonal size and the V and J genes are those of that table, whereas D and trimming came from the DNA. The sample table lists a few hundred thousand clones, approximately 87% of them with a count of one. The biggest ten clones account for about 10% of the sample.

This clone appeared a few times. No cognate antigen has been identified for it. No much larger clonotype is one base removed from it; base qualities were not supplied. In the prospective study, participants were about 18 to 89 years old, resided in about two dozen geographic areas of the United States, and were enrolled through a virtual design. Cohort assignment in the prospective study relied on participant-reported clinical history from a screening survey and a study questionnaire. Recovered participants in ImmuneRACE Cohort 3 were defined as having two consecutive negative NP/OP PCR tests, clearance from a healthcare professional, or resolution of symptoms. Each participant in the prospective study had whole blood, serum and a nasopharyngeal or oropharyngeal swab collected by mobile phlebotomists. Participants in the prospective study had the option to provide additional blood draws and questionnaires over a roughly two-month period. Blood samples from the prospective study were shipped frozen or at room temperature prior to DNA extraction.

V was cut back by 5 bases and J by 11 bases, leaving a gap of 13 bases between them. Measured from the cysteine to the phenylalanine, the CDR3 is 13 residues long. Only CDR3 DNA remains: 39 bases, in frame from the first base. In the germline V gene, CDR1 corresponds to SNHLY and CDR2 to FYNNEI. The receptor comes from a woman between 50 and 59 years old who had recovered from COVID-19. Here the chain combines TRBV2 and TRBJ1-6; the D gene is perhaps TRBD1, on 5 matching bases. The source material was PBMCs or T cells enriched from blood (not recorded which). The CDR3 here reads CASSNAIRAPLHF. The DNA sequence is TGTGCCAGCAGTAATGCAATCAGGGCACCCCTCCACTTT. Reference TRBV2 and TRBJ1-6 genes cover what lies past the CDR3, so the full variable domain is EPEVTQTPSHQVTQMGQEVILRCVPISNHLYFYWYRQILGQKVEFLVSFYNNEISEKSEIFDDQFSVERPDGSNFTLKIRSTKLEDSAMYFCASSNAIRAPLHFGNGTRLTVT.